Listed here are 21 T cell receptor beta chains from one sample, sequenced in a study of OX40 agonist ivuxolimab in advanced cancers. Libraries were prepared by immunoSEQ multiplex PCR; TCRdb keeps only in-frame clonotypes and omits some of them. The sample holds approximately 76,000 clones, approximately 83% seen once. The material sequenced was CD4+ or CD8+ T cells sorted from blood, taken in a trial of the OX40 agonist ivuxolimab. All receptors derive from an adult with an advanced solid tumor such as melanoma, head and neck, liver or kidney cancer.

This clone was seen once. V usage is TRBV10-1 and J usage is TRBJ2-2, with a possible D match to TRBD2 (6 bases). Germline loops: CDR1 WNHNN, CDR2 SYGVQD (reference sequence). The CDR3 has 14 amino acids. V shed 4 bases and J shed 4 bases, with 10 bases lying between them. CDR3 coding DNA: TGCGCCAGCAGTGTTGTGGGGGGCACCGGGGAGCTGTTTTTT. Protein sequence: CASSVVGGTGELFF.

The chain uses TRBV19 and TRBJ2-5; 9 bases line up with TRBD2. V gave up 5 bases and J gave up 5 bases; unmatched junction bases: 12. CDR1 is LNHDA, CDR2 SQIVND, per germline (reference sequence). This CDR3 has 16 amino acids. CDR3 in DNA: TGTGCCAGTAGTCCCCGACTAGCGGAGGCAGGGGAGACCCAGTACTTC. Amino acids: CASSPRLAEAGETQYF. Looking up the rest from reference TRBV19 and TRBJ2-5 gives the full variable domain: DGGITQSPKYLFRKEGQNVTLSCEQNLNHDAMYWYRQDPGQGLRLIYYSQIVNDFQKGDIAEGYSVSREKKESFPLTVTSAQKNPTAFYLCASSPRLAEAGETQYFGPGTRLLVL.

CDR3 sequence: CASSLGSQGGNEKLFF. Here the CDR3 DNA reads TGCGCCAGCAGCTTGGGGTCGCAGGGGGGTAATGAAAAACTGTTTTTT. This sequence joins TRBV5-1 and TRBJ1-4; the match to TRBD1 covers 7 bases. The junction had 6 bases not matched to a gene; V was cut back by 0 bases and J by 4 bases. This CDR3 has 16 residues. The germline V gene has CDR1 SGHRS and CDR2 YFSETQ.

The rearrangement uses TRBV7-2 and TRBJ2-5; the D gene could be TRBD1 or TRBD2 (5 bases each). This CDR3 region has 15 residues. Between the trimmed V and J ends, which lost 4 bases and 3 bases, there was a span of 15 bases. The germline V gene encodes CDR1 SGHTA and CDR2 FQGNSA. CDR3 DNA: TGTGCCAGCAGCTCGACCTCCGGGACGGAAGAGACCCAGTACTTC. Its protein is CASSSTSGTEETQYF.

This sequence joins TRBV7-2 and TRBJ1-2; D is possibly TRBD1 (5 bases). Trimming stripped 4 bases from V and 8 bases from J, with 14 bases between. This CDR3 has 13 amino acids. The germline CDR1 and CDR2 sequences are SGHTA and FQGNSA. This CDR3 reads CASSSEWGGGYTF. The CDR3 coding sequence is TGTGCCAGCAGCTCGGAATGGGGGGGAGGCTACACCTTC.

This chain connects TRBV6-5 to TRBJ1-1; 9 bases are shared with TRBD1. V shed 6 bases and J 4 bases; nucleotides not matched to a gene: 3. The germline V gene has CDR1 MNHEY and CDR2 SVGAGI. This CDR3 spans 13 amino acids. The CDR3 protein is CASRGQGGTEAFF. In nucleotides, the CDR3 is TGTGCCAGCAGGGGACAGGGAGGCACTGAAGCTTTCTTT.

The rearrangement links TRBV7-2 to TRBJ1-1, with a tentative D call TRBD1 (5 bases). The germline V gene encodes CDR1 SGHTA and CDR2 FQGNSA. The V end was cut by 5 bases, the J end by 1 base, with 11 bases between. CDR3 length equals 14 residues. The CDR3 sequence: CASSQGHSNTEAFF. Here the CDR3 DNA reads TGTGCCAGCAGCCAAGGACACTCGAACACTGAAGCTTTCTTT.

The chain employs TRBV4-3 and TRBJ2-3, with a tentative D call TRBD1 (6 bases). The germline V gene encodes CDR1 LGHNA and CDR2 YSLEER. CDR3 length: 14 residues. Trimming cost V 8 bases and J 1 base, with 13 bases left between them. The CDR3 is CASQARGRTDTQYF. The DNA for the CDR3 is TGCGCCAGCCAAGCCAGGGGTCGCACAGATACGCAGTATTTT.

This sequence joins TRBV7-2 and TRBJ2-3; 7 bases map to TRBD2. Per the germline V gene, CDR1 is SGHTA and CDR2 is FQGNSA. The CDR3 runs to 14 residues. V shed 5 bases and J 2 bases; nucleotides not matched to a gene: 4. The DNA for the CDR3 is TGTGCCAGCAGCCTCAGCGGGGCCACAGATACGCAGTATTTT. It encodes CASSLSGATDTQYF.

This chain joins TRBV9 and TRBJ1-2; 9 nucleotides align to TRBD1. J lost 2 bases, V lost 3 bases, and 5 bases had no gene match. The V gene's germline CDR1 is SGDLS and CDR2 YYNGEE. This CDR3 spans 15 amino acids. The CDR3 bases are TGTGCCAGCAGCGAGGGGACAGGGTCGAACTATGGCTACACCTTC. Its protein product is CASSEGTGSNYGYTF.

CDR3 region: CASSPRPPRSTDTQYF. Here the CDR3 DNA reads TGTGCCAGCAGCCCGCGCCCCCCCCGTAGCACAGATACGCAGTATTTT. The chain links TRBV7-2 to TRBJ2-3; no clear D gene. The CDR3 contains 16 residues. Germline-derived CDR1 and CDR2 are SGHTA and FQGNSA. V was trimmed by 5 bases and J by 0 bases, leaving 15 bases between them.

The V gene is TRBV4-3, the J gene TRBJ2-3; D not certain. This CDR3 is 13 amino acids long. Germline values: CDR1 LGHNA, CDR2 YSLEER. Trimming left V 1 base short and J 0 bases short, with 2 bases between. The CDR3 loop is CASSQVSTDTQYF. DNA of the CDR3: TGCGCCAGCAGCCAAGTTAGCACAGATACGCAGTATTTT.

The chain couples TRBV15 to TRBJ2-7; D gene unclear. Germline CDR1 reads LNHNV; CDR2 reads YYDKDF (reference sequence). CDR3 length: 11 amino acids. V was trimmed by 0 bases and J by 6 bases, leaving 3 bases between them. CDR3 region: CATSREGEQYF. The CDR3 DNA reads as TGTGCCACCAGCAGAGAGGGCGAGCAGTACTTC.

V usage is TRBV5-8 and J usage is TRBJ1-5; no reliable D call. This CDR3 comprises 14 residues. CDR1 is SGHTS and CDR2 is YDEGEE in the germline V gene. The ends were cut back, 0 bases at V and 7 bases at J, with 11 bases in the middle. This CDR3 reads CASSLALGAQPQHF. DNA of the CDR3: TGTGCCAGCAGCTTGGCTTTGGGCGCACAGCCCCAGCATTTT.

As to this clone: A read error may account for a junction end that differs from germline. The chain joins TRBV7-6 to TRBJ2-7, with TRBD2 matching over 15 bases. The germline gives CDR1 SGHVS, CDR2 FNYEAQ. This CDR3 region has 17 residues. CDR3: CASSPGLAGGLSYGQYF. The CDR3 region has the DNA TGTGCCAGCAGCCCGGGACTAGCGGGAGGCCTCTCCTACGGGCAGTACTTC.

This clone appeared a few times. The chain is built from TRBV4-3 and TRBJ1-6; possibly TRBD1 for D (6 bases). Germline assignment: CDR1 LGHNA and CDR2 YSLEER. There are 15 residues in the CDR3. Between the trimmed V and J ends, which lost 0 bases and 8 bases, there was a span of 11 bases. CDR3 protein: CASSQEAGADSPLHF. CDR3 in DNA: TGCGCCAGCAGCCAAGAGGCAGGGGCCGATTCACCCCTCCACTTT.

The chain links TRBV11-2 to TRBJ2-2, with 9 bases lining up with TRBD2. CDR1 is SGHAT, CDR2 FQNNGV, per germline. This CDR3 has 16 amino acids. Trimming cost V 6 bases and J 3 bases; bases outside gene matches: 8. The CDR3 protein is CASSTAGGLYTGELFF. The CDR3 DNA sequence: TGTGCCAGCAGTACAGCGGGGGGCTTGTACACCGGGGAGCTGTTTTTT.

This clone was counted a few times. V usage is TRBV6-6 and J usage is TRBJ1-5, with unresolved D. The CDR3 extends over 12 amino acids. CDR1 and CDR2 (germline): MNHNY, SVGAGI (reference sequence). The V end was cut by 6 bases, the J end by 7 bases, with 10 bases between. CDR3 in amino acids: CASSSHSQPQHF. The CDR3 DNA reads TGTGCCAGCAGCTCGCACTCCCAGCCCCAGCATTTT.

V gene TRBV7-8 combines with J gene TRBJ2-7; TRBD2 agrees at 8 bases. The V gene end was trimmed by 5 bases and the J gene end by 4 bases; junction bases not matched to a gene: 7. This CDR3 region has 14 residues. Germline lookup yields CDR1 SGHVS and CDR2 FQNEAQ. CDR3 DNA sequence: TGTGCCAGCAGCCCCAGCGGGAGTAGTTACGAGCAGTACTTC. Translation: CASSPSGSSYEQYF. The variable domain in full, with the rest retrieved from reference TRBV7-8 and TRBJ2-7, is GAGVSQSPRYKVAKRGQDVALRCDPISGHVSLFWYQQALGQGPEFLTYFQNEAQLDKSGLPSDRFFAERPEGSVSTLKIQRTQQEDSAVYLCASSPSGSSYEQYFGPGTRLTVT.

The chain joins TRBV15 to TRBJ2-5, with 8 bases fitting TRBD1. The CDR3 loop spans 13 amino acids. V lost 5 bases, J lost 11 bases, and 10 bases stayed unmatched. Per germline, CDR1 LNHNV and CDR2 YYDKDF (reference sequence). CDR3 in DNA: TGTGCCACCAGCGGGGACAGGTGGGGGGAGCAGTACTTC. This gives the protein CATSGDRWGEQYF.

This clone occurred once. J is TRBJ1-2 and V is TRBV6-6; tentative D call: TRBD1 (5 bases). Germline CDR1 and CDR2: MNHNY and SVGAGI (reference sequence). The CDR3 loop spans 14 amino acids. V lost 4 bases, J lost 2 bases, and 11 bases lay in between. The CDR3 spells CASSSRVANYGYTF. CDR3 DNA sequence: TGTGCCAGCAGTTCCAGGGTTGCCAACTATGGCTACACCTTC.